This T cell receptor beta chain was profiled in a study of PD-L1 blockade in urothelial cancer (dated by TCRdb to 2016 to 2017). For the study in its entirety: Every patient began therapy in the mid-2010s and was given atezolizumab 1,200 mg intravenously every 3 weeks. Blood samples were analyzed at 3 weeks after treatment start (second dose) and at 6 weeks after treatment start. Blood samples gave a median of about 140,000 T cells and tens of thousands of unique TCRs, with a median clonality of approximately 0.08. The study was an exploratory multi-omic analysis of somatic, immune and clinical correlates of response to PD-L1 blockade with atezolizumab in urothelial cancer. About 85% of the 29 patients were identified as males with urothelial cancer of bladder origin, and a prior smoking history was reported by 18 of 29 patients. In the same patients, whole exome sequencing and RNA sequencing of pretreatment tumors were performed in addition to TCR sequencing. Durable clinical benefit was defined as progression-free survival longer than 6 months, and TCR features were also tested against progression-free and overall survival. Pretreatment tumor samples, along with matched peripheral blood serially collected before and after atezolizumab treatment, were subjected to TCR sequencing. Pretreatment blood TCR-seq was available for about 27 patients, at least one posttreatment blood collection was obtained for about 24 patients, and tumor TCR-seq was available for about 24 patients. Patients had an ECOG performance status of 0 or 1 and had received between 0 and 3 prior chemotherapy regimens. Under ten patients reached durable clinical benefit, while 15 to 25 patients did not.

The sample's time point label, in plain terms: pretreatment peripheral blood. The cohort included about 30 patients with locally advanced or metastatic urothelial carcinoma who were treated at Memorial Sloan Kettering on a trial protocol. Peripheral blood mononuclear cells were collected pretreatment and during treatment, with between 1 and 8 total time points per patient. The Qiagen DNeasy Blood extraction kit was used to purify genomic DNA from total PBMCs and from tumor samples. PBMCs were collected pretreatment and during treatment, and were isolated and stored as previously described. What the study reported, not specific to this receptor: A pretreatment peripheral blood TCR clonality below the median was linked to improved progression-free and overall survival. Patients with durable benefit showed greater expansion of tumor-associated TCR clones in peripheral blood 3 weeks after starting treatment (n ≈ 20, p = 0.022). Because of the small sample size (n ≈ 31) and the many exploratory analyses performed, the results are intended to be regarded as hypothesis-generating.

Synthetic TCR analog templates were spiked into each PCR to estimate absolute template abundance from read counts. The immunoSEQ assay was used to amplify TCRbeta CDR3 regions from genomic DNA with bias-controlled V and J gene primers. Rearranged TCRbeta segments were sequenced at approximately 20X coverage. The published analysis was carried out like this. Sequencing errors were corrected by clustering and CDR3s were annotated against IMGT to assign V, D and J genes. Out-of-frame and stop-codon sequences were excluded, and only productive TCRbeta rearrangements were used in downstream analyses. To compute clonality, Shannon entropy was normalized by the log of the number of unique productive sequences and then subtracted from one. Fisher's exact test with Benjamini-Hochberg correction, at a threshold of adjusted p below 0.01, was used to find clones that differed between time points or between blood and tumor. The table comes from immuneACCESS by way of TCRdb, which keeps in-frame sequences with V and J called. Part of the clones is missing from these tables; in studies checked, under half for an unresolved V gene and the rest for unknown reasons. V, J and clone size reflect that table, while D and trimming were determined from the DNA. The sample table contains about 56,000 clones; only one count was recorded for around 86% of them. The ten top clones hold roughly 14% of the sample.

CDR1 and CDR2, per the germline V gene (reference sequence), are SGHAT and FQDESV. V and J lose 2 bases and 3 bases, and a span of 11 bases separates them. The CDR3, cysteine through phenylalanine, is 14 amino acids long. Only the CDR3 region is kept as DNA, spanning 42 bases read in frame from base 1. As to this clone: Its antigen remains undetermined. Within one base of it there is no much larger clone, and no base qualities were kept.

Recombination joined TRBV11-1 with TRBJ2-7; the D gene lacks a confident call. The sequencing used PBMCs, collected around atezolizumab (anti-PD-L1) treatment. The clonotype comes from a man in his sixties or seventies with urothelial cancer. In nucleotide form, the sequence is TGTGCCAGCAGCTTACGAGGAAACCACTACGAGCAGTACTTC. This encodes CASSLRGNHYEQYF.